The rows below give T cell receptor beta chains drawn from one sample of a study of early T cells in non-severe SARS-CoV-2 infection. TCRdb processed the 5' RACE reads anew with MiXCR; each CDR3 protein has one entry. Seen here are around 30,000 distinct CDR3 sequences, approximately 5.9% observed once, and the top ten hold approximately 6.6%. Sequencing was carried out using whole blood. These receptors came from an adult who was a healthcare worker with PCR-confirmed SARS-CoV-2 infection or an uninfected control (not recorded which). CDR3s include the opening cysteine and the closing phenylalanine or tryptophan. A D gene is named only where the DNA matches it firmly. For some rows the clone size is stated as once, few or many, or as a class when expanded; others skip it.

j_call | v_call | d_call | clone_size | cdr3_aa | cdr3_nt
TRBJ2-4 | TRBV20-1 | - | many | CSAPPGGMGIQYF | TGCAGTGCTCCTCCAGGCGGGATGGGCATTCAGTACTTC
TRBJ2-2 | TRBV2 | TRBD2 | many | CASSEVAGAGELFF | TGTGCCAGCAGTGAAGTAGCGGGAGCCGGGGAGCTGTTTTTT
TRBJ1-1 | TRBV4-1 | TRBD1 | many | CASKPGQGNTEAFF | TGCGCCAGCAAGCCGGGACAGGGGAACACTGAAGCTTTCTTT
TRBJ2-7 | TRBV28 | - | many | CASSRTVYEQYF | TGTGCCAGCAGTAGGACAGTCTACGAGCAGTACTTC
TRBJ2-5 | TRBV20-1 | TRBD2 | many | CSAREGLAGGVSRKRFIETQYF | TGCAGTGCTAGAGAAGGACTAGCGGGAGGAGTGTCTCGAAAGAGGTTCATAGAGACCCAGTACTTC
TRBJ2-1 | TRBV7-9 | TRBD1 | many | CASSTGTGQNEQFF | TGTGCCAGCAGCACCGGGACAGGGCAGAATGAGCAGTTCTTC
TRBJ1-1 | TRBV14 | - | many | CASSQDLGSITEAFF | TGTGCCAGCAGCCAAGATCTGGGAAGTATCACTGAAGCTTTCTTT
TRBJ1-1 | TRBV5-1 | TRBD1 | many | CASSPGQGDAGGAFF | TGCGCCAGCAGCCCAGGACAGGGGGACGCAGGTGGAGCTTTCTTT
TRBJ2-7 | TRBV6-5 | TRBD2 | many | CASSYLPSGRASEQYF | TGTGCCAGCAGTTACTTACCTAGCGGGAGGGCGTCCGAGCAGTACTTC
TRBJ1-1 | TRBV5-6 | TRBD1 | - | CASSLGTGTEAFF | TGTGCCAGCAGCTTGGGGACAGGCACTGAAGCTTTCTTT
TRBJ2-2 | TRBV5-1 | TRBD2 | many | CASRREGQTGELFF | TGCGCCAGCAGGCGGGAGGGCCAGACCGGGGAGCTGTTTTTT
TRBJ2-1 | TRBV6-4 | TRBD2 | many | CASSAPGGRLAGGRSYNEQFF | TGTGCCAGCAGTGCCCCGGGGGGAAGACTAGCGGGAGGGAGGTCCTACAATGAGCAGTTCTTC
TRBJ1-1 | TRBV5-1 | - | many | CASSTRHPSTEAFF | TGCGCCAGCAGCACTAGACACCCGAGCACTGAAGCTTTCTTT
TRBJ1-2 | TRBV20-1 | - | many | CSAPTTGFPFGGYTF | TGCAGTGCCCCGACCACAGGATTCCCCTTTGGAGGCTACACCTTC
TRBJ1-4 | TRBV30 | - | few | CAWSNRFWDEKLFF | TGTGCCTGGAGTAACAGGTTCTGGGATGAAAAACTGTTTTTT
TRBJ1-6 | TRBV10-3 | - | many | CAISEGLSPLHF | TGTGCCATCAGTGAAGGGTTGTCACCCCTCCACTTT
TRBJ1-5 | TRBV5-5 | TRBD1 | many | CASSGTGIQPQHF | TGTGCCAGCAGCGGGACAGGGATCCAGCCCCAGCATTTT
TRBJ2-1 | TRBV20-1 | TRBD2 | - | CSARVPGGPRNEQFF | TGCAGTGCTAGAGTCCCGGGAGGGCCTCGGAATGAGCAGTTCTTC
TRBJ1-3 | TRBV7-6 | - | many | CASSLSAGNTIYF | TGTGCCAGCAGCCTCTCTGCCGGAAACACCATATATTTT
TRBJ2-3 | TRBV27 | TRBD2 | many | CASSSSGEAGRYTQYF | TGTGCCAGCAGCTCTTCCGGCGAAGCGGGAAGGTATACGCAGTATTTT
TRBJ2-1 | TRBV29-1 | TRBD2 | once | CSVAGLAGPYNEQFF | TGCAGCGTTGCTGGGCTAGCGGGCCCCTACAATGAGCAGTTCTTC
TRBJ1-2 | TRBV6-1 | TRBD1 | few | CASRSGTGDDGYTF | TGTGCCAGCAGGTCCGGGACAGGGGATGATGGCTACACCTTC
TRBJ2-2 | TRBV11-2 | - | many | CASSLEGFGELFF | TGTGCCAGCAGCTTAGAAGGATTCGGGGAGCTGTTTTTT
TRBJ2-7 | TRBV20-1 | TRBD1 | many | CSARRDRVGGEQYF | TGCAGTGCTAGGAGGGACAGGGTAGGCGGCGAGCAGTACTTC
TRBJ1-1 | TRBV27 | - | many | CASSGRTNTEAFF | TGTGCCAGCAGTGGACGGACGAACACTGAAGCTTTCTTT
TRBJ2-7 | TRBV12-3/TRBV12-4 | TRBD2 | - | CASSLSGGNEQYF | TGTGCCAGCAGCCTTAGCGGGGGGAACGAGCAGTACTTC
TRBJ2-7 | TRBV7-2 | TRBD2 | many | CASSLTSGGEQYF | TGTGCCAGCAGCTTGACTAGCGGAGGGGAGCAGTACTTC
TRBJ2-6 | TRBV27 | - | many | CASSSLDPVRANVLTF | TGTGCCAGCAGCTCGTTAGACCCCGTGAGGGCCAACGTCCTGACTTTC
TRBJ1-6 | TRBV27 | - | many | CASSPTVESPLHF | TGTGCCAGCAGTCCCACAGTAGAATCACCCCTCCACTTT
TRBJ2-4 | TRBV15 | - | - | CATSRDRGDIQYF | TGTGCCACCAGCAGAGACAGGGGGGACATTCAGTACTTC
TRBJ2-5 | TRBV28 | TRBD2 | many | CASSPTSGRGWQETQYF | TGTGCCAGCAGCCCAACTAGCGGGAGGGGTTGGCAAGAGACCCAGTACTTC